Sequencing of this T cell receptor (beta chain) was carried out in a study of blood T cell repertoires in COVID-19. The overall study: Acute and convalescent COVID-19 specimens originated in the United States, Italy and Spain. PBMCs, B-cell-depleted T cells, or T cells were the source of the cDNA or gDNA that made up the material.

CDR1 and CDR2 from the germline V gene are KGHSH and LQKENI. Losses at the gene ends were 5 bases for V and 2 bases for J; bases not matched to a gene: 5. This CDR3 has 16 amino acids. Source study methods: Using reference gene primer amplification, nucleated cell counts were estimated. The repertoire was sequenced with immunoSEQ multiplex PCR; TCRdb's copy has only in-frame clones and lacks some. The V and J calls and clone size come from that table; D and trimming were worked out from the DNA. The repertoire has approximately 200,000 clones, 85% to 90% of them found once; the top ten carry roughly 2.8%.

The clonotype comes from a woman in her 30s with active or convalescent COVID-19. V gene TRBV18 combines with J gene TRBJ1-3; 11 bases are a match to TRBD1. The sample comprised peripheral blood. CDR3 sequence: CASSKPGQGAGNTIYF. DNA of the CDR3: TGTGCCAGCTCAAAACCGGGACAGGGGGCTGGAAACACCATATATTTT.